The next 27 T cell receptor beta chains were all read from a single sample in a study of blood T cells in healthy people across ages. The second PCR ran roughly 7 to 12 cycles with a sample-barcoded 5' primer and J-beta primers. TCRdb re-called the 5' RACE reads through MiXCR, storing one row per CDR3 protein. This sample has about 1.4 million distinct CDR3 sequences, with almost 60% found just once. Specimen: blood. These TCRs come from a man aged 18 to 29 in good health.

The chain couples TRBV4-1 to TRBJ2-7; possibly TRBD2 for D (6 bases). V was trimmed by 5 bases and J by 0 bases, leaving 11 bases between them. Germline V gene sequence: CDR1 MGHRA, CDR2 YSYEKL. The CDR3 runs 14 residues. The CDR3 is CASSWRATSYEQYF. As DNA, the CDR3 is TGCGCCAGCAGCTGGAGGGCCACCTCCTACGAGCAGTACTTC.

This clonotype was found many times. CDR3 bases: TGTGCCAGCAGTTGGGACCGCTACGAGCAGTACTTC. Translated, it gives CASSWDRYEQYF. The J gene is TRBJ2-7, the V gene TRBV28; D tentatively reads TRBD1 or TRBD2 (5 bases each). CDR1 and CDR2 from the germline V gene are MDHEN and SYDVKM. There are 12 residues in the CDR3. V shed 4 bases and J shed 3 bases, with 7 bases lying between them.

This clonotype came up a few times. The rearrangement joins TRBV29-1 to TRBJ2-7, with 11 nucleotides matching TRBD2. In germline, CDR1 is SQVTM, CDR2 ANQGSEA. The CDR3 runs to 13 residues. The junction had 5 bases not matched to a gene; V was cut back by 7 bases and J by 3 bases. The CDR3 nucleotides are TGCAGCGCAAGACTAGCGGGGTACTACGAGCAGTACTTC. Its protein product is CSARLAGYYEQYF.

This clonotype was counted between two and nine times. This sequence joins TRBV11-2 and TRBJ2-3; 9 positions agree with TRBD1. CDR1 is SGHAT, CDR2 FQNNGV, per germline. The CDR3 has 16 residues. V shed 1 base, J shed 4 bases, and the junction held 6 bases outside the gene matches. CDR3 nucleotides: TGTGCCAGCAGCTTAGTATGGAACAGGGGGCCAGATACGCAGTATTTT. Amino acid sequence: CASSLVWNRGPDTQYF.

This clonotype was counted a few times. J is TRBJ1-4 and V is TRBV7-2, with D possibly matching TRBD1 (5 bases). The CDR3 spans 12 residues. Trimming took off 0 bases at V and 12 bases at J, with 8 bases between the two ends. CDR1 is SGHTA and CDR2 is FQGNSA in the germline V gene. The CDR3 protein is CASSLARGELFF. CDR3 bases: TGTGCCAGCAGCTTAGCCCGAGGGGAACTGTTTTTT.

The chain links TRBV10-2 to TRBJ1-1, with D hard to call. Trimming removed 4 bases at V and 0 bases at J, with 15 bases between. The germline gives CDR1 WSHSY, CDR2 SAAADI. The length of the CDR3 is 16 residues. CDR3 region: CASSGGSGYLNTEAFF. The CDR3 DNA sequence: TGCGCCAGCAGTGGAGGGTCTGGATACTTGAACACTGAAGCTTTCTTT.

The CDR3 bases are TGTGCCATCAGTGAGGGAAGGACAGAAGAAAAACTGTTTTTT. This sequence encodes CAISEGRTEEKLFF. V and J are TRBV10-3 and TRBJ1-4, with TRBD1 as a possible D gene (6 bases). The CDR3 is made up of 14 amino acids. V was shortened by 2 bases and J by 8 bases, with 12 bases between the two germline ends. Germline values: CDR1 ENHRY, CDR2 SYGVKD.

The V gene is TRBV15, the J gene TRBJ1-2, with D unclear. Germline CDR1 LNHNV, CDR2 YYDKDF (reference sequence). The CDR3 loop spans 18 amino acids. V was pared by 0 bases and J by 0 bases, with 17 bases between. CDR3 residues: CATSRDLEKYNSNYGYTF. CDR3 coding DNA: TGTGCCACCAGCAGAGATCTTGAGAAATATAACTCTAACTATGGCTACACCTTC.

The CDR3 DNA follows: TGTGCCAGCAGCCAAGACGTTAAGGGCCTTAGTACCAAAAACATTCAGTACTTC. Translation gives CASSQDVKGLSTKNIQYF. The J gene is TRBJ2-4, the V gene TRBV14; no reliable D call. V shed 0 bases and J shed 2 bases, with 17 bases lying between them. Germline CDR1 reads SGHDN; CDR2 reads FVKESK. The CDR3 spans 18 residues. The full variable domain, with the rest looked up from reference TRBV14 and TRBJ2-4, is EAGVTQFPSHSVIEKGQTVTLRCDPISGHDNLYWYRRVMGKEIKFLLHFVKESKQDESGMPNNRFLAERTGGTYSTLKVQPAELEDSGVYFCASSQDVKGLSTKNIQYFGAGTRLSVL.

This clonotype was observed a handful of times. The chain links TRBV18 to TRBJ1-2; D remains unclear. The length of the CDR3 is 13 residues. V dropped 5 bases and J dropped 0 bases, with 7 bases sitting between them. Germline values: CDR1 KGHSH, CDR2 LQKENI. CDR3 in DNA: TGTGCCAGCTCATCCCGGGCTAACTATGGCTACACCTTC. Encoded protein: CASSSRANYGYTF.

In this sample, this clonotype turned up many times. This sequence joins TRBV7-8 and TRBJ2-7, with 7 bases fitting TRBD1. This CDR3 has 15 amino acids. V shed 2 bases, J shed 4 bases, and the junction held 8 bases outside the gene matches. Germline CDR1 reads SGHVS; CDR2 reads FQNEAQ. The CDR3 loop is CASSLLTGVEYEQYF. For the CDR3, the DNA is TGTGCCAGCAGCTTACTTACAGGGGTTGAGTACGAGCAGTACTTC.

The chain couples TRBV7-9 to TRBJ2-7, with unresolved D. Germline assignment: CDR1 SEHNR and CDR2 FQNEAQ (reference sequence). Trimming pared 5 bases from V and 0 bases from J, leaving 14 bases between. The CDR3 covers 15 residues. CDR3 region: CASSPTNRFSYEQYF. The CDR3 coding sequence is TGTGCCAGCAGCCCTACAAACCGATTCTCCTACGAGCAGTACTTC.

This rearrangement joins TRBV9 to TRBJ2-4, with D uncertain. Germline lookup yields CDR1 SGDLS and CDR2 YYNGEE. The CDR3 is 12 residues long. V dropped 3 bases and J dropped 4 bases, with 5 bases sitting between them. The CDR3 nucleotides read TGTGCCAGCAGCGGCCAGAAAAACATTCAGTACTTC. Its protein product is CASSGQKNIQYF.

This chain joins TRBV10-1 and TRBJ2-7, with TRBD1 identical over 7 bases. CDR1 and CDR2 from the germline V gene are WNHNN and SYGVQD (reference sequence). The CDR3 is made up of 14 amino acids. V was pared by 4 bases and J by 6 bases, with 9 bases of the junction left unmatched. DNA of the CDR3: TGCGCCAGCAGTGGACAGGGCTCCAGGGGCGAGCAGTACTTC. It codes for CASSGQGSRGEQYF.

The sample holds one count of this clonotype. This chain uses TRBV20-1 with TRBJ2-1; possibly TRBD2 for D (7 bases). Trimming shortened V by 0 bases and J by 3 bases, and 18 bases separated the two germline ends. CDR1 DFQATT and CDR2 SNEGSKA come from the germline V gene (reference sequence). The CDR3 runs to 17 residues. CDR3 sequence: CSARERGGPSLYNEQFF. The CDR3 bases are TGCAGTGCTAGAGAAAGGGGGGGGCCGAGCCTCTACAATGAGCAGTTCTTC.

V and J are TRBV14 and TRBJ1-1; no clear D. V lost 6 bases and J 7 bases, leaving 15 bases between the germline ends. The germline gives CDR1 SGHDN, CDR2 FVKESK. CDR3 length: 13 amino acids. The CDR3 protein is CASSQEMDGEAFF. The CDR3 DNA reads TGTGCCAGCAGTCAGGAAATGGATGGTGAAGCTTTCTTT.

This clonotype came up a few times. The genes are TRBV4-2 and TRBJ2-3, with TRBD2 identical over 11 bases. Germline V gene sequence: CDR1 LGHNA, CDR2 YNFKEQ. The length of the CDR3 is 19 residues. V lost 4 bases and J lost 2; bases outside the gene matches: 14. The CDR3 sequence is CASSLYLAGGRGFTDTQYF. The CDR3 DNA sequence: TGTGCCAGCAGCCTCTACCTAGCGGGAGGTAGAGGATTCACAGATACGCAGTATTTT.

The chain is built from TRBV6-1 and TRBJ2-1; 10 nucleotides align to TRBD2. The germline CDR1 and CDR2 sequences are MNHNS and SASEGT. The V and J ends lost 7 bases and 8 bases, in that order; junction bases with no gene match: 20. The CDR3 covers 18 residues. The CDR3 reads CASTRLRAPSGSSYEQFF. DNA of the CDR3: TGTGCCAGCACCCGCCTCCGGGCGCCTAGCGGGAGTTCATATGAGCAGTTCTTC.

The genes are TRBV29-1 and TRBJ2-3; 10 bases are a match to TRBD2. Germline lookup yields CDR1 SQVTM and CDR2 ANQGSEA. J lost 2 bases, V lost 3 bases, and 2 bases had no gene match. The CDR3 length is 14 residues. The CDR3 DNA reads TGCAGCGTTGACACTAGCGGGACCACAGATACGCAGTATTTT. It codes for CSVDTSGTTDTQYF.

The chain uses TRBV5-6 and TRBJ1-2; 8 positions agree with TRBD1. Germline-derived CDR1 and CDR2 are SGHDT and YYEEEE. V was clipped by 1 base and J by 4 bases; unmatched bases: 15. The length of the CDR3 is 18 residues. CDR3 residues: CASSLFVSRTGNRYGYTF. In nucleotides, the CDR3 is TGTGCCAGCAGCTTGTTTGTTTCTAGGACAGGGAACCGCTATGGCTACACCTTC.

The chain couples TRBV3-1 to TRBJ2-7, with 10 bases lining up with TRBD2. CDR3 size: 16 residues. Germline CDR1 reads LGHDT; CDR2 reads YNNKEL (reference sequence). V shed 1 base and J 3 bases; nucleotides not matched to a gene: 6. DNA of the CDR3: TGTGCCAGCAGCCAAGCCTCCGGGACTAGCGTCTACGAGCAGTACTTC. This gives the protein CASSQASGTSVYEQYF.

The rearrangement joins TRBV11-2 to TRBJ2-3; a weak D match, TRBD2 (6 bases). CDR3 size: 15 residues. Trimming removed 5 bases at V and 5 bases at J, with 17 bases between. The germline gives CDR1 SGHAT, CDR2 FQNNGV. CDR3 coding DNA: TGTGCCAGCAGCCGAGACGGGAGCTCGGGAGATACGCAGTATTTT. It encodes CASSRDGSSGDTQYF.

This clonotype was counted a few times. The chain couples TRBV7-9 to TRBJ2-7, with D tentatively TRBD1 or TRBD2 (6 bases each). The CDR3 loop spans 15 amino acids. Germline V gene lookup returns CDR1 SEHNR and CDR2 FQNEAQ (reference sequence). Trimming pared 1 base from V and 7 bases from J, leaving 17 bases between. CDR3 sequence (DNA): TGTGCCAGCAGCTTAGTAGGGGGGCAAAACAATGAGCAGTACTTC. Translating gives CASSLVGGQNNEQYF.

V gene TRBV20-1 combines with J gene TRBJ1-1; D call uncertain. V was shortened by 3 bases and J by 0 bases, with 2 bases between the two germline ends. The CDR3 runs to 11 residues. Germline V gene data show CDR1 as DFQATT and CDR2 as SNEGSKA (reference sequence). The chain's CDR3 is CSASMNTEAFF. The DNA for the CDR3 is TGCAGTGCTAGTATGAACACTGAAGCTTTCTTT.

V usage is TRBV18 and J usage is TRBJ1-1; 7 bases are a match to TRBD1. Germline V CDR1 and CDR2: KGHSH, LQKENI. V shed 6 bases, J shed 0 bases, and the junction held 13 bases outside the gene matches. CDR3 length: 17 amino acids. The CDR3: CASSPRDSAYMNTEAFF. CDR3 in DNA: TGTGCCAGCTCCCCCCGGGACAGTGCCTACATGAACACTGAAGCTTTCTTT. The full variable domain, completed using reference TRBV18 and TRBJ1-1, is NAGVMQNPRHLVRRRGQEARLRCSPMKGHSHVYWYRQLPEEGLKFMVYLQKENIIDESGMPKERFSAEFPKEGPSILRIQQVVRGDSAAYFCASSPRDSAYMNTEAFFGQGTRLTVV.

This chain uses TRBV4-3 with TRBJ1-6, with 7 bases aligning to TRBD1. This CDR3 has 18 amino acids. Germline assignment: CDR1 LGHNA and CDR2 YSLEER. The V gene end was trimmed by 1 base and the J gene end by 6 bases; junction bases not matched to a gene: 12. This chain's CDR3 is CASSQVPNRGPGNSPLHF. CDR3 nucleotides: TGCGCCAGCAGCCAAGTTCCCAACAGGGGTCCGGGTAATTCACCCCTCCACTTT.

This clonotype was recorded a few times. The rearrangement links TRBV7-9 to TRBJ1-2; maybe TRBD1 (6 bases). With 8 bases removed from V and 6 bases from J, the gap between germline ends came to 10 bases. Germline CDR1 and CDR2: SEHNR and FQNEAQ (reference sequence). CDR3 length: 11 amino acids. For the CDR3, the DNA is TGTGCCAGCTCAGGGGATAATGGCTACACCTTC. It specifies CASSGDNGYTF.